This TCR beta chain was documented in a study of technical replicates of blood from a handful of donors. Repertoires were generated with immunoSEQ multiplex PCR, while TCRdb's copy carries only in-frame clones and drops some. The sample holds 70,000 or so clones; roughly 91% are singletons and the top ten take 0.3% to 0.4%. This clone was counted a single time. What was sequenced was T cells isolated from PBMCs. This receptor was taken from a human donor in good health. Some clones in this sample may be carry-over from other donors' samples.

The CDR3 spells CASSPPLGGLRTEAFF. CDR3 in DNA: TGTGCCAGTAGTCCCCCCCTAGGGGGTTTGAGGACTGAAGCTTTCTTT. The V call is TRBV19, the J call TRBJ1-1; TRBD1 is a possible D gene (6 bases). Per germline, CDR1 LNHDA and CDR2 SQIVND (reference sequence). The ends were cut back, 5 bases at V and 5 bases at J, with 21 bases in the middle. This CDR3 has 16 residues.